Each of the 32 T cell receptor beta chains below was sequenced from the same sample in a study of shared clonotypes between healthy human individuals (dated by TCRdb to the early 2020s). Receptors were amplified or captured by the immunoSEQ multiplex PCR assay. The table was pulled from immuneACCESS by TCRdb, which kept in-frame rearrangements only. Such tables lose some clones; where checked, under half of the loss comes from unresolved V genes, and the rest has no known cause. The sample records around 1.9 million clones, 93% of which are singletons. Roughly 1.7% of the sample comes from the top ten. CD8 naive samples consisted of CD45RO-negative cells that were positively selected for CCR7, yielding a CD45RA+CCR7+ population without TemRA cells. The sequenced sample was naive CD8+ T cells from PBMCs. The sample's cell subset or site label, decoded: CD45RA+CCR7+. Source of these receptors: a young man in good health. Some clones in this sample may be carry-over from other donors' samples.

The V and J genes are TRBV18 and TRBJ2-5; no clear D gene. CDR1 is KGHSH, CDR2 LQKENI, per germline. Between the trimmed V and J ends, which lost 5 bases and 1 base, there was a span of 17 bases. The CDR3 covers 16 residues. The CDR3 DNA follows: TGTGCCAGCTCAGTAACCACGGGCAGGAGCCAAGAGACCCAGTACTTC. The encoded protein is CASSVTTGRSQETQYF. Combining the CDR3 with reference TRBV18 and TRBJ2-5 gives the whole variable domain NAGVMQNPRHLVRRRGQEARLRCSPMKGHSHVYWYRQLPEEGLKFMVYLQKENIIDESGMPKERFSAEFPKEGPSILRIQQVVRGDSAAYFCASSVTTGRSQETQYFGPGTRLLVL.

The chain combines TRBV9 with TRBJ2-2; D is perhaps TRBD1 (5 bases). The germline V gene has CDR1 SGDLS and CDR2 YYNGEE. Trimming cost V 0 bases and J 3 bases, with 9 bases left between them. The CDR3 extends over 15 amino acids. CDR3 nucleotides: TGTGCCAGCAGCGTAGTTCTAGGGGACACCGGGGAGCTGTTTTTT. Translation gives CASSVVLGDTGELFF.

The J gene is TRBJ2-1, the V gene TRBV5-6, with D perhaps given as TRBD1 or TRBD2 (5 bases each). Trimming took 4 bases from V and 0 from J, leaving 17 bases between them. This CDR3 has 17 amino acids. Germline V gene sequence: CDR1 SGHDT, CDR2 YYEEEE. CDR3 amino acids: CASSLGTGHLSYNEQFF. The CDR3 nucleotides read TGTGCCAGCAGCCTGGGGACCGGCCACCTCTCCTACAATGAGCAGTTCTTC. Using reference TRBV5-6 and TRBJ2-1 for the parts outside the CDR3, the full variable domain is DAGVTQSPTHLIKTRGQQVTLRCSPKSGHDTVSWYQQALGQGPQFIFQYYEEEERQRGNFPDRFSGHQFPNYSSELNVNALLLGDSALYLCASSLGTGHLSYNEQFFGPGTRLTVL.

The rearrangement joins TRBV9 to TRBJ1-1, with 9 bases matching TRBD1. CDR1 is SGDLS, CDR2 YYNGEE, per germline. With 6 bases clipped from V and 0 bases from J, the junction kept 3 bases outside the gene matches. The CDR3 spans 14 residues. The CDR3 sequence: CASNTGGLNTEAFF. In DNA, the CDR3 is TGTGCCAGCAACACAGGGGGCCTGAACACTGAAGCTTTCTTT.

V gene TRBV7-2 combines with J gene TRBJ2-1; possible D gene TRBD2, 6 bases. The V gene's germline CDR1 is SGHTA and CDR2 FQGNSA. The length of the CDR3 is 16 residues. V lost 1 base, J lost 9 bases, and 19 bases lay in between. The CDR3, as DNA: TGTGCCAGCAGCTTAGTGTCTAGCGCAAGTATCGGTGAGCAGTTCTTC. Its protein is CASSLVSSASIGEQFF.

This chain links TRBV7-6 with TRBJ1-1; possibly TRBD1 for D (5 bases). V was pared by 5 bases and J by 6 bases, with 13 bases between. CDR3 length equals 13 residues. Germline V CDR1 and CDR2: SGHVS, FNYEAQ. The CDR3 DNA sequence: TGTGCCAGCAGCGTTAGAGGGGCTGCTGAAGCTTTCTTT. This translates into CASSVRGAAEAFF. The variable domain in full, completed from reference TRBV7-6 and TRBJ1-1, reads GAGVSQSPRYKVTKRGQDVALRCDPISGHVSLYWYRQALGQGPEFLTYFNYEAQQDKSGLPNDRFSAERPEGSISTLTIQRTEQRDSAMYRCASSVRGAAEAFFGQGTRLTVV.

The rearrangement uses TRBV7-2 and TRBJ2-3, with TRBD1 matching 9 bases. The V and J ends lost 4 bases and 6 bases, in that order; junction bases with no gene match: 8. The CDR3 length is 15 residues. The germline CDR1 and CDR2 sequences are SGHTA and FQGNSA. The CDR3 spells CASSSREQGADTQYF. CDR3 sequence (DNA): TGTGCCAGCAGCTCCCGGGAACAGGGGGCCGATACGCAGTATTTT.

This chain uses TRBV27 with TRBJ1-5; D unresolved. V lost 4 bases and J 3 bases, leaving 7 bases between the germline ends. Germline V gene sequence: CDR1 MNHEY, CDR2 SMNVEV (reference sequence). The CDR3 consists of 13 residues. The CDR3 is CASSSSPNQPQHF. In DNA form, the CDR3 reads TGTGCCAGCAGTTCCAGCCCCAATCAGCCCCAGCATTTT.

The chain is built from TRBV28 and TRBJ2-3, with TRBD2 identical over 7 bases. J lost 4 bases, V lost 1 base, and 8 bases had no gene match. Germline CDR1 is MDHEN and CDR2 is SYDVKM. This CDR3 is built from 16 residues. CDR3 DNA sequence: TGTGCCAGCAGTTTATTCGGCGGGAGTAAGTCAGATACGCAGTATTTT. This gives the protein CASSLFGGSKSDTQYF.

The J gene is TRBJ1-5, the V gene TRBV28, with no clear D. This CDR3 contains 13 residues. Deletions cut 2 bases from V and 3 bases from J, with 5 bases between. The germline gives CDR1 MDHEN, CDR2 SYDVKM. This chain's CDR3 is CASSLVPNQPQHF. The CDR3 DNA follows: TGTGCCAGCAGTTTAGTCCCCAATCAGCCCCAGCATTTT.

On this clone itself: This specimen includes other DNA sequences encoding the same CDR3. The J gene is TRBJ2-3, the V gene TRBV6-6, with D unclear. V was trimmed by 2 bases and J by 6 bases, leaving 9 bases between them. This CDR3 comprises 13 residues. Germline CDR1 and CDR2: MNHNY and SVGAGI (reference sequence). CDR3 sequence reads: CASSYLGTDTQYF. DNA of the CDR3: TGTGCCAGCAGTTACCTGGGAACCGATACGCAGTATTTT.

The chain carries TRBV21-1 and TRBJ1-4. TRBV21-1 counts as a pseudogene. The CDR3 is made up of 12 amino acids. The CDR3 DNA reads TGTGCCAGCAGTGGGGAGATCGAAAAACTGTTTTTT. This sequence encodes CASSGEIEKLFF.

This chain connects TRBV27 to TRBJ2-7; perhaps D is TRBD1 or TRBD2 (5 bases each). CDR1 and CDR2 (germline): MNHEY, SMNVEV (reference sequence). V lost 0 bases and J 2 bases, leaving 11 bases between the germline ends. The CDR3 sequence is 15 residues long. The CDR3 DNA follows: TGTGCCAGCAGTTTATCGGACGGGGCGGCCTACGAGCAGTACTTC. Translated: CASSLSDGAAYEQYF.

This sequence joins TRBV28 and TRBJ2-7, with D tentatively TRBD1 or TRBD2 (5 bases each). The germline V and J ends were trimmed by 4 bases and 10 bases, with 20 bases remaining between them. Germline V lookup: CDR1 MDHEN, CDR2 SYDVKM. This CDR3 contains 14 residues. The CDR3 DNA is TGTGCCAGCAGTTCCCCTCCTCGGGGACCGGAACAGTACTTC. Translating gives CASSSPPRGPEQYF. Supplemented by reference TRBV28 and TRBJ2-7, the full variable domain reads DVKVTQSSRYLVKRTGEKVFLECVQDMDHENMFWYRQDPGLGLRLIYFSYDVKMKEKGDIPEGYSVSREKKERFSLILESASTNQTSMYLCASSSPPRGPEQYFGPGTRLTVT.

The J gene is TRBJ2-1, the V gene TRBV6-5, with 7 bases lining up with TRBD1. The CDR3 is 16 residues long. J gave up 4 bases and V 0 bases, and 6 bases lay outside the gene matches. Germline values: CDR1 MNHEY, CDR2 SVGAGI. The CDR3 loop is CASSYSRTGVYNEQFF. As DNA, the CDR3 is TGTGCCAGCAGTTACTCAAGGACAGGCGTATACAATGAGCAGTTCTTC.

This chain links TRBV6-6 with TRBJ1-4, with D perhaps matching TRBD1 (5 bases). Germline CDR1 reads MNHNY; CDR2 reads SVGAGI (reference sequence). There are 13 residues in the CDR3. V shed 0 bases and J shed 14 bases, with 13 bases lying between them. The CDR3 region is CASSYSPTERLFF. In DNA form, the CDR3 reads TGTGCCAGCAGTTACTCCCCGACAGAAAGGCTGTTTTTT.

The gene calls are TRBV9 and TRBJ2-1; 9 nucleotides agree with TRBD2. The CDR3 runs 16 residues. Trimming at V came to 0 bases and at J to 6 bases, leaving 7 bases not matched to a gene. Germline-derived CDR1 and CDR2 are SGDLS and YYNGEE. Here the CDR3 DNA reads TGTGCCAGCAGCGTAGTAGCGGGAGTCAGGGTCAATGAGCAGTTCTTC. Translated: CASSVVAGVRVNEQFF.

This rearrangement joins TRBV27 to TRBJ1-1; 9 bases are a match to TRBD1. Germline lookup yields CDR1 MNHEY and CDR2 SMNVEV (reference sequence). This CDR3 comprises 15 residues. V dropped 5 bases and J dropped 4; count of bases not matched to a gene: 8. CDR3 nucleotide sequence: TGTGCCAGCAGTCTACAGGGGGCTTTGGGCACTGAAGCTTTCTTT. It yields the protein CASSLQGALGTEAFF.

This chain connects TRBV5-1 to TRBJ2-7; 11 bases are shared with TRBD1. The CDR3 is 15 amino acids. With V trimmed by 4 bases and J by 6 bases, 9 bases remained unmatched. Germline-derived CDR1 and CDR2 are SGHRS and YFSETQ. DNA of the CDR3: TGCGCCAGCAGCCCAATCAGGGACAGGGGGTCCGAGCAGTACTTC. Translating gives CASSPIRDRGSEQYF.

The CDR3 DNA reads as TGCGCCAGCAGCCCTTCTTATGGGACTAGGCAAGATCACGAGCAGTTCTTC. Amino acids: CASSPSYGTRQDHEQFF. This rearrangement joins TRBV4-3 to TRBJ2-1; 8 bases agree with TRBD2. Trimming cost V 4 bases and J 10 bases; bases outside gene matches: 18. This CDR3 contains 17 residues. CDR1 and CDR2 from the germline V gene are LGHNA and YSLEER.

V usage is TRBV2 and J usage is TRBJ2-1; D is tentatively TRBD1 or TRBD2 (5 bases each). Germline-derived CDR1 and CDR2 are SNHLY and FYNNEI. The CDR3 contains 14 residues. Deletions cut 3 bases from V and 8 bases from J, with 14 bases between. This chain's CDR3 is CASSEGPEDDEQFF. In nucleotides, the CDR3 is TGTGCCAGCAGTGAGGGACCCGAGGACGATGAGCAGTTCTTC.

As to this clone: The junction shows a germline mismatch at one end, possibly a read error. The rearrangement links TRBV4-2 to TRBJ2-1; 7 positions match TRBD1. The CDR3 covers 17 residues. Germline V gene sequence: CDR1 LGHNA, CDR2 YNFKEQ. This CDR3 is CASSEDKTGSSYNEQFF. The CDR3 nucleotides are TGTGCCAGCAGCGAAGACAAGACAGGGAGCTCCTACAATGAGCAGTTCTTC.

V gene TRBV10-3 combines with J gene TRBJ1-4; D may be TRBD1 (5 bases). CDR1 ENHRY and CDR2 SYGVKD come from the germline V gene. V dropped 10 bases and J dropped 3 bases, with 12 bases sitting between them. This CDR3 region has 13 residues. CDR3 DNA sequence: TGTGCCACCTCAGGGTCTTCTAATGAAAAACTGTTTTTT. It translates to CATSGSSNEKLFF.

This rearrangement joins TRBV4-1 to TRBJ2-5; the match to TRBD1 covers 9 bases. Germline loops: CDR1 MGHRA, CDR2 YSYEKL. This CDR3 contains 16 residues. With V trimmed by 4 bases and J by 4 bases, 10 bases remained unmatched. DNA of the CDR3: TGCGCCAGCAGCCGCATCCCGGGACAGGGTCGAGAGACCCAGTACTTC. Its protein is CASSRIPGQGRETQYF.

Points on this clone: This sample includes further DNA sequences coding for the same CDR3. The CDR3 protein is CASSTGTSGYEQYF. CDR3 sequence (DNA): TGTGCCAGTAGTACGGGGACTAGCGGCTACGAGCAGTACTTC. This chain uses TRBV19 with TRBJ2-7, with 11 bases lining up with TRBD2. CDR3 length: 14 residues. With V trimmed by 4 bases and J by 3 bases, 2 bases remained unmatched. Germline CDR1 and CDR2: LNHDA and SQIVND (reference sequence).

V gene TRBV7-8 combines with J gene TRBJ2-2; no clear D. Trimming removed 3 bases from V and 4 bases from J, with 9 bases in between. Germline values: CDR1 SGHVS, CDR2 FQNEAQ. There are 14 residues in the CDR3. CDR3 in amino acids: CASSFTSGTGELFF. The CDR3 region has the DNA TGTGCCAGCAGCTTTACTTCAGGCACCGGGGAGCTGTTTTTT.

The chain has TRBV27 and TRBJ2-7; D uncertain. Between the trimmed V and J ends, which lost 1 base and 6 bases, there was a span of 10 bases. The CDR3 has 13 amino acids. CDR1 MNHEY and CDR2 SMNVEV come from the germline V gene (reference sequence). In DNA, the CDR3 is TGTGCCAGCAGTTTATTAGTAGGAGTCGAGCAGTACTTC. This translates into CASSLLVGVEQYF.

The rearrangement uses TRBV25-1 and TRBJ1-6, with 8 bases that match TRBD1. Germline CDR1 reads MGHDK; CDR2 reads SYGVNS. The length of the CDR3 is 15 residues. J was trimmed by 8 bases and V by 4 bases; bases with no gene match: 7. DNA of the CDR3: TGTGCCAGCAGTGGGACAGGGTGGTGGGATTCACCCCTCCACTTT. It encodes CASSGTGWWDSPLHF.

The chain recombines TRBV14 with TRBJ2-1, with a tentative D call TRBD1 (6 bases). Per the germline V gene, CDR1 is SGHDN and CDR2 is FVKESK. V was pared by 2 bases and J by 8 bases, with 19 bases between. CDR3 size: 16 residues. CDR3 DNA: TGTGCCAGCAGCCAACTTATCCGGCAGGGGCCTTATGAGCAGTTCTTC. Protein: CASSQLIRQGPYEQFF. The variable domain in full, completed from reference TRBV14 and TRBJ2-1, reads EAGVTQFPSHSVIEKGQTVTLRCDPISGHDNLYWYRRVMGKEIKFLLHFVKESKQDESGMPNNRFLAERTGGTYSTLKVQPAELEDSGVYFCASSQLIRQGPYEQFFGPGTRLTVL.

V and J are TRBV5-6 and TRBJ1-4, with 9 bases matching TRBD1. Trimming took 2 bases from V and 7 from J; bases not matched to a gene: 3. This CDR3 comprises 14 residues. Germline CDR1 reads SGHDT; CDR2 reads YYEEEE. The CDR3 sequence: CASSFGTGFEKLFF. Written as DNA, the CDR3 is TGTGCCAGCAGCTTCGGGACAGGGTTTGAAAAACTGTTTTTT.

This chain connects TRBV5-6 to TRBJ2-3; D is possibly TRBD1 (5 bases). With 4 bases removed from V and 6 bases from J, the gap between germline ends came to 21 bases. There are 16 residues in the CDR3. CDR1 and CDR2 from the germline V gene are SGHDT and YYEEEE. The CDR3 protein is CASSPLYDPDSDTQYF. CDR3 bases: TGTGCCAGCAGCCCGCTATATGACCCCGACAGTGATACGCAGTATTTT.

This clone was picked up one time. As DNA, the CDR3 is TGTGCCACCAGCACTACCACGGGGGCCAGAGAGACCCAGTACTTC. Protein: CATSTTTGARETQYF. V is TRBV15 and J is TRBJ2-5; D is tentatively TRBD1 or TRBD2 (6 bases each). Germline V gene lookup returns CDR1 LNHNV and CDR2 YYDKDF (reference sequence). CDR3 size: 15 residues. Trimming took off 4 bases at V and 4 bases at J, with 16 bases between the two ends.